This T cell receptor (beta chain) was sequenced during a study of molecular identifiers for immune sequencing clone quantification. The CDR3 extends over 14 amino acids. Germline CDR1 is LNHDA and CDR2 is SQIVND (reference sequence). Trimming removed 3 bases at V and 3 bases at J, with 9 bases between. This clonotype was observed many times. Its cognate antigen is unknown. Overall study results and limits: Over 99% of effector molecules, but under 1% in naive cells, were held by clones with more than 20 RNA copies.

Each library that profiled naive CD8 cells came from about 20,000 to 1,000,000 sorted cells with 10%, 30% or 50% RNA. The authors gated naive CD8 T cells as CD8+CD4-CCR7+CD45RA+ for sorting. It was with previously described methods and listed TCR primers that bulk TCR libraries were made. MiXCR, run by TCRdb on the PCR reads, gives a single entry per CDR3 protein. The sample carries tens of thousands of distinct CDR3 sequences, 25% recorded once. The chain is built from TRBV19 and TRBJ2-1; D unclear. The TCR comes from a human donor in good health. Some libraries in this study had Jurkat cell RNA spiked in. The sequenced sample consisted of naive CD8+ T cells from blood, with Jurkat cell RNA spiked in. Subset here: FACS-sorted CD8+CD4-CCR7+CD45RA+ naive T cells. The CDR3: CASSMSGIYNEQFF. CDR3 DNA: TGTGCCAGTAGTATGTCGGGTATCTACAATGAGCAGTTCTTC. The full variable domain, rest sourced from reference TRBV19 and TRBJ2-1, is DGGITQSPKYLFRKEGQNVTLSCEQNLNHDAMYWYRQDPGQGLRLIYYSQIVNDFQKGDIAEGYSVSREKKESFPLTVTSAQKNPTAFYLCASSMSGIYNEQFFGPGTRLTVL.